This T cell receptor beta chain was recorded in a study of cytomegalovirus exposure and HLA in healthy donors. Findings and limits, study-wide: A later examination showed that TCR association rates differed by HLA locus, with DRB1 most and HLA-C fewest.

The CDR3 extends over 13 amino acids. Trimming took off 1 base at V and 4 bases at J, with 5 bases between the two ends. CDR1 and CDR2 from the germline V gene are SEHNR and FQNEAQ (reference sequence). For this clone: The antigen is not known.

Primers included in the PCR were 60 Vbeta and 13 Jbeta primers. Authors' processing steps: Roughly 81 million unique TCR beta chains, roughly 11 million shared, were counted in a later analysis. Clones were sequenced by immunoSEQ multiplex PCR, and TCRdb holds only the in-frame ones, with some missing. V and J calls and clone size are as listed in that table; D and trimming were resolved from the DNA. The table has 120,000 to 150,000 clones, 80% seen once. This sequence originates from a female donor in good health and CMV-seronegative. Source material: PBMCs. The chain combines TRBV7-9 with TRBJ2-1; D remains ambiguous. CDR3 nucleotide sequence: TGTGCCAGCAGCTTAGTCGAGTACAATGAGCAGTTCTTC. Protein sequence: CASSLVEYNEQFF.